This TCR beta chain was recovered during a study of cytomegalovirus exposure and HLA in healthy donors. Study context: Around 200 million T cells yielded 100 million to 130 million unique TCR beta sequences, as an earlier analysis found.

It was with 60 Vbeta and 13 Jbeta primers that the PCR ran. Per the original methods: In a later analysis, around 12 million of about 80 million unique beta chains occurred in at least two donors. Assay used: immunoSEQ multiplex PCR; TCRdb lists only in-frame clones, some missing. V and J calls and clone size come straight from that table; D and trimming were deduced from the DNA. The sample carries 97,000 or so clones, 75% to 80% recorded once. The CDR3 is 17 amino acids. CDR1 is LNHDA and CDR2 is SQIVND in the germline V gene (reference sequence). As to this clone: An end of the junction does not agree with germline; a read error may underlie this.

The J gene is TRBJ2-6, the V gene TRBV19, with D maybe TRBD1 (5 bases). The TCR was taken from a male donor in good health and CMV-seropositive. Sequences were obtained from PBMCs. CDR3 nucleotide sequence: TGTGCCAGTAGTCCTAGAGTTCACCACGCTGGGGCCAACGGCCTGACTTTC. Translated: CASSPRVHHAGANGLTF.